A single sample is the source of the 5 T cell receptor beta chains below, sequenced in a study of cytomegalovirus exposure and HLA in healthy donors (dated by TCRdb to the late 2010s). The method behind the library was the immunoSEQ multiplex PCR assay. For the multiplex PCR, a mixture combining 60 forward primers for TCR Vbeta segments and 13 reverse primers for TCR Jbeta segments was used. This immuneACCESS table, as held by TCRdb, lists in-frame sequences with V and J called but not all clones. Of the missing ones, under half trace to an unresolved V gene in checked studies; the others have no known cause. Counted in this sample were about 130,000 clones; 70% to 80% of them appeared once. The ten largest clones capture over 2% of the sample. Sequenced material: PBMCs. Every receptor here comes from a woman aged 55-75 years in good health and CMV-seropositive.

A single count supports this clone. The V and J genes are TRBV10-2 and TRBJ1-4; possible D gene TRBD1, 6 bases. V dropped 4 bases and J dropped 8 bases, with 11 bases sitting between them. This CDR3 is 13 amino acids long. Per the germline V gene, CDR1 is WSHSY and CDR2 is SAAADI. The CDR3 reads CASSVDSREKLFF. The CDR3 nucleotides read TGCGCCAGCAGTGTGGACAGCCGAGAAAAACTGTTTTTT.

This clone was counted once. V usage is TRBV27 and J usage is TRBJ2-2, with 11 bases fitting TRBD2. The CDR3 loop spans 15 amino acids. Germline V gives CDR1 MNHEY, CDR2 SMNVEV (reference sequence). V dropped 5 bases and J dropped 5; count of bases not matched to a gene: 4. CDR3 nucleotides: TGTGCCAGCAGTCTGGGGACTAGCGGAACCGGGGAGCTGTTTTTT. It encodes CASSLGTSGTGELFF.

This clone has just a few counts. The rearrangement links TRBV9 to TRBJ2-3, with 8 positions matching TRBD2. This CDR3 comprises 16 residues. CDR1 and CDR2 from the germline V gene are SGDLS and YYNGEE. With V trimmed by 0 bases and J by 1 base, 4 bases remained unmatched. Written as DNA, the CDR3 is TGTGCCAGCAGCGTAGCTCCAGCGGGGGGCACAGATACGCAGTATTTT. Its protein product is CASSVAPAGGTDTQYF.

In its sample, this clone was seen a few times. The chain uses TRBV10-1 and TRBJ2-7, with 7 bases aligning to TRBD1. V gave up 4 bases and J gave up 4 bases; unmatched junction bases: 1. This CDR3 is built from 12 residues. Germline loops: CDR1 WNHNN, CDR2 SYGVQD (reference sequence). This CDR3 reads CASSGQGYEQYF. In nucleotides, the CDR3 is TGCGCCAGCAGTGGACAGGGATACGAGCAGTACTTC.

The rearrangement joins TRBV2 to TRBJ1-1; 10 positions match TRBD1. Trimming cost V 4 bases and J 4 bases; bases outside gene matches: 9. This CDR3 comprises 16 residues. Germline lookup yields CDR1 SNHLY and CDR2 FYNNEI. Here the CDR3 reads CASSVTGGGGITEAFF. The CDR3 DNA follows: TGTGCCAGCAGTGTGACAGGGGGCGGAGGAATCACTGAAGCTTTCTTT.